This TCR beta chain was captured in a study of T cell changes during pregnancy in multiple sclerosis. Assay: immunoSEQ multiplex PCR; the TCRdb copy retains only in-frame clones and omits some. Of 50,000 to 65,000 clones listed, roughly 91% are singletons. The source of this sequence is a female donor with multiple sclerosis, enrolled in a pregnancy study. Specimen: peripheral blood, collected in the second trimester of pregnancy.

In DNA, the CDR3 is TGTGCCAGTGGGACAGAAAACATTCAGTACTTC. Its protein product is CASGTENIQYF. The chain employs TRBV2 and TRBJ2-4; 7 bases match TRBD1. V lost 9 bases to trimming and J lost 5 bases; unmatched junction nucleotides: 1. Per the germline V gene, CDR1 is SNHLY and CDR2 is FYNNEI. This CDR3 contains 11 residues.